This T cell receptor beta chain was captured in a study of human T cells and chemical hapten exposure. This clonotype occurred many times. Its antigen remains unknown. Time point indicated: pre-sensitization, week 0. As to treatment: therapeutic diphenylcyclopropenone sensitization with weekly scalp DPC. Unfractionated whole blood yielded total RNA. Blood collection happened ahead of applying each patch test. Study outcomes and limitations: Donors, who had alopecia, may show an immune response that differs from healthy people's.

TCRdb independently ran MiXCR on the RACE reads; one entry per CDR3 protein. This sample has approximately 52,000 distinct CDR3 sequences, with approximately 9.5% found just once. J lost 3 bases, V lost 0 bases, and 1 base had no gene match. The CDR3 loop spans 15 amino acids. Germline CDR1 is SGHRS and CDR2 is YFSETQ. Sequenced here: whole blood, sampled in connection with sensitization to the hapten diphenylcyclopropenone (DPC). The receptor's source is a woman aged 30 to 39 with alopecia areata. Some clones in this sample may be carry-over from other donors' samples. The gene calls are TRBV5-1 and TRBJ1-1; 11 bases fit TRBD1. Written as DNA, the CDR3 is TGCGCCAGCAGCTTGGGGGGACAGGGGGACACTGAAGCTTTCTTT. Translating gives CASSLGGQGDTEAFF. The full variable domain, completed using reference TRBV5-1 and TRBJ1-1, is KAGVTQTPRYLIKTRGQQVTLSCSPISGHRSVSWYQQTPGQGLQFLFEYFSETQRNKGNFPGRFSGRQFSNSRSEMNVSTLELGDSALYLCASSLGGQGDTEAFFGQGTRLTVV.